This T cell receptor beta chain comes out of a study of T cells in Graves' hyperthyroidism and ophthalmopathy. Template material for amplifying TCR beta CDR3 regions consisted of RNA transcripts. When the TCR CDR3 underwent first-round RT-PCR, the HTBI primer set was used. MiXCR, applied by TCRdb to the multiplex PCR reads, yields one record per CDR3 protein. Among roughly 420,000 distinct CDR3 sequences, less than 20% were seen once, and the ten largest hold almost 8%. This clonotype occurred many times. Per germline, CDR1 MNHEY and CDR2 SVGAGI. Trimming took 0 bases from V and 2 from J, leaving 8 bases between them. The CDR3 length is 15 residues.

This clonotype was obtained from a woman aged 18 to 35 with Graves' hyperthyroidism. This chain links TRBV6-5 with TRBJ1-5; D may be TRBD1 (5 bases). The specimen was blood. The CDR3 DNA reads TGTGCCAGCAGTTACTCGATGGGGGGCAATCAGCCCCAGCATTTT. The encoded protein is CASSYSMGGNQPQHF.